This T cell receptor (beta chain) stems from a study of blood T cell repertoires in COVID-19. In the study overall: From T cells, B-cell-depleted T cells, or PBMCs came the material, which was cDNA or gDNA.

The CDR3 runs 17 residues. J lost 7 bases, V lost 4 bases, and 14 bases had no gene match. The germline V gene encodes CDR1 LGHDT and CDR2 YNNKEL (reference sequence). This clone was picked up one time. Study processing details: Amplification of reference gene primers provided the estimated nucleated cell counts. The method was immunoSEQ multiplex PCR; TCRdb's version includes in-frame clones alone and lacks a portion of them. Clone size and V and J calls were adopted from that table, with D and trimming inferred from the DNA. The data hold about 250,000 clones, with around 90% observed a single time.

The sequence came from an elderly man with acute or convalescent COVID-19. This chain uses TRBV3-1 (or the pseudogene TRBV3-2) with TRBJ2-2; 8 nucleotides line up with TRBD1. Source material: peripheral blood. The CDR3 here is CASSPNRQGSIDGELFF. The DNA of the CDR3 is TGTGCCAGCAGCCCCAATCGACAGGGGTCGATTGACGGGGAGCTGTTTTTT.